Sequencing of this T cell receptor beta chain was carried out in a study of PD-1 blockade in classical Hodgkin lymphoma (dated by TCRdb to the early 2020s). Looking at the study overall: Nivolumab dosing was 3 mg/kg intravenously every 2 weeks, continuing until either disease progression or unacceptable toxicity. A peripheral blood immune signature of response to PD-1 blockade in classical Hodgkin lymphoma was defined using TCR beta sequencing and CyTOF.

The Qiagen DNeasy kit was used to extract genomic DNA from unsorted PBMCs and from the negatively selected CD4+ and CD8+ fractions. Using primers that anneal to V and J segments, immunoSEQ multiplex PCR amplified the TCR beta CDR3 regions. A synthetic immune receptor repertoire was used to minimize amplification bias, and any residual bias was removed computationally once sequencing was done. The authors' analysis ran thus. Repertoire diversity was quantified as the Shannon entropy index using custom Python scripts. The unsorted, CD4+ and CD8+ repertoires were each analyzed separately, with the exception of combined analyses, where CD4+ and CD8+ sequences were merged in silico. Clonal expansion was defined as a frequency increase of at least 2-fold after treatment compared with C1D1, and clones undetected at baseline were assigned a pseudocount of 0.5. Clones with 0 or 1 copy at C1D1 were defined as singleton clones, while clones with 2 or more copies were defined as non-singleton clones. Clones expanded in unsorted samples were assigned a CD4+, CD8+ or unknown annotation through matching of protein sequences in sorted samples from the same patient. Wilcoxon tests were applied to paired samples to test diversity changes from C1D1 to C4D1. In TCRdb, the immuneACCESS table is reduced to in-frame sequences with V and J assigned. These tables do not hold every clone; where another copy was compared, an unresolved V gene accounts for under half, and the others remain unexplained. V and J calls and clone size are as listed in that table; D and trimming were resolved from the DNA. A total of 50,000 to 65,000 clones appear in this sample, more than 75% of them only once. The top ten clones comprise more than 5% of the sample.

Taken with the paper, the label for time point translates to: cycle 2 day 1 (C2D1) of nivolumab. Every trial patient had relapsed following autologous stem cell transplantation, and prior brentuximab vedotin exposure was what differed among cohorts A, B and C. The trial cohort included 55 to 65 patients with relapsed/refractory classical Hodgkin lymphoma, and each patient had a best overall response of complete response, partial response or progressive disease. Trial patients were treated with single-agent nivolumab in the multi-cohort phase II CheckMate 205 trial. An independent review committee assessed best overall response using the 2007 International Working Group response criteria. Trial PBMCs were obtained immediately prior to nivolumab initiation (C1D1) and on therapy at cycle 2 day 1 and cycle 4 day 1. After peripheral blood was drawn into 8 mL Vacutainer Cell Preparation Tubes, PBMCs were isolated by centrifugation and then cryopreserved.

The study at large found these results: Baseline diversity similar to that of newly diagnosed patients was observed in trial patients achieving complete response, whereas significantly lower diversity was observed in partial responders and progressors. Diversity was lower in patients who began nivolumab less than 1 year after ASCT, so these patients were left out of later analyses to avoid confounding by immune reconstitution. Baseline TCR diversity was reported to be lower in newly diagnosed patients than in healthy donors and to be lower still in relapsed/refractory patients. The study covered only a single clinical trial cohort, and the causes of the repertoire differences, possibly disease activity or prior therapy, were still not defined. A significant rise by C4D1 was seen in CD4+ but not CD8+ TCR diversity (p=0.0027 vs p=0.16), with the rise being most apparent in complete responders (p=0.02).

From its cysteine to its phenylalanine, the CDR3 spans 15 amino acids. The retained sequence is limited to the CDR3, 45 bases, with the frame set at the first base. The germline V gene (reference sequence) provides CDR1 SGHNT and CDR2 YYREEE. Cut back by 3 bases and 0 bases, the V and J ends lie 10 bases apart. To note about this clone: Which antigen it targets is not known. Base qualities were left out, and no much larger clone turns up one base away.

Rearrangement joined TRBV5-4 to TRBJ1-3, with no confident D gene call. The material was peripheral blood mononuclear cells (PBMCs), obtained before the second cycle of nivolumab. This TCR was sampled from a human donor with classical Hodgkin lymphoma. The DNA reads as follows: TGTGCCAGCAGCTCGGCTGGATCCTCTGGAAACACCATATATTTT. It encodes CASSSAGSSGNTIYF.